A selection of T cell receptor beta chains follows, all from one sample in a study of blood T cell repertoires in COVID-19. Method: immunoSEQ multiplex PCR; TCRdb's copy keeps in-frame clones and lacks some. The table lists more than 300,000 clones, approximately 87% of them singletons, with roughly 2% in the top ten. Sequencing was carried out using PBMCs or T cells enriched from blood (not recorded which). The receptors come from a middle-aged man in a cohort exposed to, infected with or recovered from COVID-19 (not recorded which). Both conserved end residues are part of each CDR3. Fields, in order: D gene, J gene, V gene, clone size, CDR3 protein, CDR3 DNA. A D gene is named only where the DNA matches it firmly. Some rows have no size entry. The others give once, few or many, or a class for an expanded clone.

D gene: NA; J gene: TRBJ2-7; V gene: TRBV2; clone size: NA; CDR3 protein: CASKGYEQYF; CDR3 DNA: TGTGCCAGCAAGGGGTACGAGCAGTACTTC
D gene: NA; J gene: TRBJ2-7; V gene: TRBV10-3; clone size: NA; CDR3 protein: CALQYEQYF; CDR3 DNA: TGTGCCCTACAGTACGAGCAGTACTTC
D gene: NA; J gene: TRBJ1-4; V gene: TRBV7-9; clone size: few; CDR3 protein: CASSLGVGREKLFF; CDR3 DNA: TGTGCCAGCAGCTTAGGGGTGGGCCGGGAAAAACTGTTTTTT
D gene: NA; J gene: TRBJ1-1; V gene: TRBV2; clone size: NA; CDR3 protein: CASSEALRKGTGTEAFF; CDR3 DNA: TGTGCCAGCAGTGAAGCGCTCAGGAAGGGAACGGGAACTGAAGCTTTCTTT
D gene: NA; J gene: TRBJ2-5; V gene: TRBV11-2; clone size: NA; CDR3 protein: CASSLGVGVQETQYF; CDR3 DNA: TGTGCCAGCAGCCTAGGGGTGGGAGTCCAAGAGACCCAGTACTTC
D gene: NA; J gene: TRBJ1-1; V gene: TRBV29-1; clone size: NA; CDR3 protein: CSAVNTEAFF; CDR3 DNA: TGCAGCGCCGTAAACACTGAAGCTTTCTTT
D gene: TRBD1; J gene: TRBJ1-2; V gene: TRBV28; clone size: once; CDR3 protein: CASSFSVGTGVYGYTF; CDR3 DNA: TGTGCCAGCAGTTTCTCTGTCGGGACAGGGGTTTATGGCTACACCTTC
D gene: TRBD1; J gene: TRBJ1-5; V gene: TRBV19; clone size: NA; CDR3 protein: CASSIDTGGRGSNQPQHF; CDR3 DNA: TGTGCCAGTAGTATAGACACAGGGGGGAGAGGAAGCAATCAGCCCCAGCATTTT
D gene: NA; J gene: TRBJ1-6; V gene: TRBV6-5; clone size: NA; CDR3 protein: CASSYGRSNSPLHF; CDR3 DNA: TGTGCCAGCAGTTACGGTCGGTCTAATTCACCCCTCCACTTT
D gene: TRBD1; J gene: TRBJ2-2; V gene: TRBV18; clone size: NA; CDR3 protein: CASSPNRGTNTGELFF; CDR3 DNA: TGTGCCAGCTCACCCAACAGGGGCACGAACACCGGGGAGCTGTTTTTT
D gene: NA; J gene: TRBJ1-5; V gene: TRBV6-1; clone size: NA; CDR3 protein: CASSESISNQPQHF; CDR3 DNA: TGTGCCAGCAGTGAGTCAATTAGCAATCAGCCCCAGCATTTT
D gene: TRBD1; J gene: TRBJ2-5; V gene: TRBV19; clone size: NA; CDR3 protein: CASSTPGTGALKTQYF; CDR3 DNA: TGTGCCAGTAGTACCCCCGGGACAGGCGCCCTAAAGACCCAGTACTTC
D gene: TRBD1; J gene: TRBJ1-2; V gene: TRBV10-3; clone size: NA; CDR3 protein: CAISGQGQTRYTF; CDR3 DNA: TGTGCCATCAGTGGACAGGGGCAAACTCGCTACACCTTC
D gene: NA; J gene: TRBJ2-5; V gene: TRBV6-5; clone size: NA; CDR3 protein: CASSYGEGGETQYF; CDR3 DNA: TGTGCCAGCAGTTACGGGGAAGGAGGGGAGACCCAGTACTTC
D gene: NA; J gene: TRBJ1-5; V gene: TRBV2; clone size: NA; CDR3 protein: CASSVSAGNQPQHF; CDR3 DNA: TGTGCCAGCAGTGTTTCGGCAGGAAATCAGCCCCAGCATTTT
D gene: NA; J gene: TRBJ1-1; V gene: TRBV5-1; clone size: NA; CDR3 protein: CASRPRGTTEAFF; CDR3 DNA: TGCGCCAGCAGGCCACGGGGAACAACTGAAGCTTTCTTT
D gene: TRBD1; J gene: TRBJ1-2; V gene: TRBV29-1; clone size: once; CDR3 protein: CSVAIGTGGDYGYTF; CDR3 DNA: TGCAGCGTCGCTATAGGGACAGGGGGGGACTATGGCTACACCTTC
D gene: TRBD1; J gene: TRBJ1-5; V gene: TRBV27; clone size: NA; CDR3 protein: CASSPSGQGNQPQHF; CDR3 DNA: TGTGCCAGCAGTCCGTCGGGACAGGGAAATCAGCCCCAGCATTTT